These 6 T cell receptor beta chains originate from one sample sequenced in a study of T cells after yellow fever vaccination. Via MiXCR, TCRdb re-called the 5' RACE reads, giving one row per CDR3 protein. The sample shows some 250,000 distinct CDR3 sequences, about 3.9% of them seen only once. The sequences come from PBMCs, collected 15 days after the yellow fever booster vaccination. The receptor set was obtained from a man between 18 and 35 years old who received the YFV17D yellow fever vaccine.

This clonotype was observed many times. The CDR3 here is CAISDSRQGQQETQYF. CDR3 sequence (DNA): TGTGCCATCAGTGATTCCCGACAGGGCCAACAAGAGACCCAGTACTTC. This rearrangement joins TRBV10-3 to TRBJ2-5, with 7 bases that match TRBD1. Losses at the gene ends were 3 bases for V and 2 bases for J; bases not matched to a gene: 9. This CDR3 is 16 amino acids long. Germline lookup yields CDR1 ENHRY and CDR2 SYGVKD.

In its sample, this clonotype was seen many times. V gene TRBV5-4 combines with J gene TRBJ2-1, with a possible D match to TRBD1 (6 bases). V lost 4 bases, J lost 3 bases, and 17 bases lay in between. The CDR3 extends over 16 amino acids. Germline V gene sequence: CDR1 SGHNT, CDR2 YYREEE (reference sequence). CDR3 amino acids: CASSRGQQRGYNEQFF. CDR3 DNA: TGTGCCAGCAGCCGGGGACAACAAAGGGGCTACAATGAGCAGTTCTTC.

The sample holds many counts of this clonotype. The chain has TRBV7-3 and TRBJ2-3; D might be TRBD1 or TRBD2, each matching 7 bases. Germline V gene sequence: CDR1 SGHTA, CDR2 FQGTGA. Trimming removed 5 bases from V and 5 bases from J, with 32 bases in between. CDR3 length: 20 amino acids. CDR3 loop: CASSRRLAGGGPQSGDTQYF. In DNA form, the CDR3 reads TGTGCCAGCAGCCGTAGACTAGCAGGGGGGGGCCCACAATCGGGAGATACGCAGTATTTT.

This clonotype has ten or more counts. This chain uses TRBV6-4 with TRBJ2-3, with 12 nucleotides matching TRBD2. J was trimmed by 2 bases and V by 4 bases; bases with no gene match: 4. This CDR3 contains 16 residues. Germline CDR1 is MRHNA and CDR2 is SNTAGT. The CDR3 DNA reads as TGTGCCAGCAGTGCTAGCGGGGGGGATTCCACAGATACGCAGTATTTT. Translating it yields CASSASGGDSTDTQYF.

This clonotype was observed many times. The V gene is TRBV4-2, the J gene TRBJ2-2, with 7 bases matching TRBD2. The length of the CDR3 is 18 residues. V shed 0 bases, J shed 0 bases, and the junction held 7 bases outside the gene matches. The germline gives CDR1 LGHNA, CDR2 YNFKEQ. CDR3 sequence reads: CASSQEKYGGTNTGELFF. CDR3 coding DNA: TGTGCCAGCAGCCAAGAAAAATACGGGGGGACGAACACCGGGGAGCTGTTTTTT.

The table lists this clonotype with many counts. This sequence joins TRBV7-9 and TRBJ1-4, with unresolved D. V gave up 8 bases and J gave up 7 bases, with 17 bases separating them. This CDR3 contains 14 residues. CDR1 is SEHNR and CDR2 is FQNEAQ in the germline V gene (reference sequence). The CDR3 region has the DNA TGTGCCAGCGCGAAATGGGAGGAGCGTGAAAAACTGTTTTTT. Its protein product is CASAKWEEREKLFF. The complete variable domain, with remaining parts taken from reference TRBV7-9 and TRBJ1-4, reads DTGVSQNPRHKITKRGQNVTFRCDPISEHNRLYWYRQTLGQGPEFLTYFQNEAQLEKSRLLSDRFSAERPKGSFSTLEIQRTEQGDSAMYLCASAKWEEREKLFFGSGTQLSVL.